The 30 T cell receptor beta chains below come from one sample, sequenced in a study of blood T cell repertoires in COVID-19. Assay: immunoSEQ multiplex PCR; the TCRdb copy retains only in-frame clones and omits some. The sample lists fewer than 250,000 clones, 70% to 90% occurring once. Sequenced material: peripheral blood. These receptors were taken from a man aged 45-65 years with acute or convalescent COVID-19.

V usage is TRBV6-5 and J usage is TRBJ2-3; 7 nucleotides agree with TRBD1. Trimming cost V 7 bases and J 3 bases; bases outside gene matches: 10. CDR1 MNHEY and CDR2 SVGAGI come from the germline V gene. This CDR3 spans 15 amino acids. In DNA, the CDR3 is TGTGCCAGCATCCCGACAGGGTTGACGACAGATACGCAGTATTTT. As protein: CASIPTGLTTDTQYF.

V is TRBV18 and J is TRBJ2-7; no reliable D call. There are 14 residues in the CDR3. V was trimmed by 1 base and J by 3 bases, leaving 10 bases between them. The germline V gene encodes CDR1 KGHSH and CDR2 LQKENI. The CDR3 nucleotides read TGTGCCAGCTCACCACTTGGAGAACTCTACGAGCAGTACTTC. Encoded protein: CASSPLGELYEQYF.

The V call is TRBV12-3 or TRBV12-4, the J call TRBJ2-1, with D unresolved. The CDR3 spans 13 residues. Trimming removed 10 bases at V and 0 bases at J, with 10 bases between. CDR3 amino acids: CATDSDSYNEQFF. Here the CDR3 DNA reads TGTGCCACTGACTCGGACTCCTACAATGAGCAGTTCTTC.

V and J are TRBV3-1 (or the pseudogene TRBV3-2) and TRBJ1-1, with TRBD1 as a possible D gene (5 bases). The CDR3 length is 14 residues. In germline, CDR1 is LGHDT, CDR2 YNNKEL (reference sequence). With 3 bases removed from V and 1 base from J, the gap between germline ends came to 9 bases. Here the CDR3 reads CASSQGRGNTEAFF. The DNA of the CDR3 is TGTGCCAGCAGCCAGGGGCGGGGGAACACTGAAGCTTTCTTT.

This chain uses TRBV2 with TRBJ1-5; 9 bases fit TRBD1. CDR3 length equals 15 residues. V shed 6 bases and J 2 bases; nucleotides not matched to a gene: 5. Looked up from germline, CDR1 is SNHLY and CDR2 is FYNNEI. CDR3 sequence reads: CASSGDRGGNQPQHF. In DNA form, the CDR3 reads TGTGCCAGCAGCGGAGACAGGGGGGGCAATCAGCCCCAGCATTTT.

Only a few counts were recorded for this clone. The chain uses TRBV7-9 and TRBJ1-2, with 8 bases matching TRBD1. This CDR3 is built from 13 residues. Trimming at V came to 6 bases and at J to 7 bases, leaving 7 bases not matched to a gene. Per the germline V gene, CDR1 is SEHNR and CDR2 is FQNEAQ (reference sequence). CDR3 loop: CASRDQGAFGYTF. CDR3 in DNA: TGTGCCAGCAGAGACCAGGGGGCGTTTGGCTACACCTTC. The full variable domain, completed using reference TRBV7-9 and TRBJ1-2, is DTGVSQNPRHKITKRGQNVTFRCDPISEHNRLYWYRQTLGQGPEFLTYFQNEAQLEKSRLLSDRFSAERPKGSFSTLEIQRTEQGDSAMYLCASRDQGAFGYTFGSGTRLTVV.

This clone was observed a few times. The chain couples TRBV29-1 to TRBJ1-2; D is unclear. Germline V gives CDR1 SQVTM, CDR2 ANQGSEA. The V end was cut by 5 bases, the J end by 6 bases, with 13 bases between. CDR3 size: 12 residues. CDR3 region: CSVYAGIDGYTF. The DNA for the CDR3 is TGCAGCGTTTACGCCGGGATCGATGGCTACACCTTC.

As concerns this clone: At one end the junction does not follow the germline gene, possibly because of a read error. V gene TRBV7-7 combines with J gene TRBJ2-5; TRBD2 might be the D (6 bases). Germline assignment: CDR1 SSHAT and CDR2 FNYEAQ (reference sequence). The CDR3 sequence is 16 residues long. CDR3 in DNA: TGTGCTAGCAGCTTAGCGGTGCCTGGGGCTGGGGAGACCCAGTACTTC. Its translation is CASSLAVPGAGETQYF.

The chain couples TRBV5-1 to TRBJ2-3; D ambiguous. The V gene lost 4 bases and the J gene lost 2 bases, with 14 bases spanning the gap. The length of the CDR3 is 15 residues. Germline assignment: CDR1 SGHRS and CDR2 YFSETQ. The CDR3 DNA reads as TGCGCCAGCAGCCCCAATAGCCGTATCACAGATACGCAGTATTTT. This codes for CASSPNSRITDTQYF.

The V call is TRBV9, the J call TRBJ2-7, with 8 bases matching TRBD1. V lost 3 bases and J lost 7; bases outside the gene matches: 12. Germline V gives CDR1 SGDLS, CDR2 YYNGEE. The CDR3 extends over 15 amino acids. CDR3 DNA sequence: TGTGCCAGCAGCGAAAGGACAGGGTGGGCTGGGGAGCAGTACTTC. It is translated as CASSERTGWAGEQYF.

The chain combines TRBV11-2 with TRBJ1-2; D is uncertain. The CDR3 covers 12 residues. Germline V gene lookup returns CDR1 SGHAT and CDR2 FQNNGV. V was trimmed by 0 bases and J by 5 bases, leaving 4 bases between them. Here the CDR3 reads CASSLDGYGYTF. The CDR3 DNA is TGTGCCAGCAGCTTAGACGGGTATGGCTACACCTTC.

The V and J genes are TRBV7-3 and TRBJ1-1; D is uncertain. With 1 base removed from V and 2 bases from J, the gap between germline ends came to 5 bases. The CDR3 has 13 amino acids. Germline assignment: CDR1 SGHTA and CDR2 FQGTGA. CDR3 protein: CASSLMANTEAFF. CDR3 in DNA: TGTGCCAGCAGCTTAATGGCCAACACTGAAGCTTTCTTT.

This chain connects TRBV4-1 to TRBJ1-5, with TRBD1 matching over 9 bases. This CDR3 region has 18 residues. V was pared by 4 bases and J by 0 bases, with 10 bases of the junction left unmatched. CDR1 is MGHRA, CDR2 YSYEKL, per germline. CDR3 bases: TGCGCCAGCAGCCCTCAACAGGGGGCTATCTATAGCAATCAGCCCCAGCATTTT. Amino acid sequence: CASSPQQGAIYSNQPQHF.

This clone was counted once. The chain joins TRBV10-3 to TRBJ2-3, with 9 bases aligning to TRBD1. The germline CDR1 and CDR2 sequences are ENHRY and SYGVKD. CDR3 length: 16 amino acids. The trim removed 4 bases at V and 1 base at J, leaving 6 bases unmatched. DNA of the CDR3: TGTGCCATCAGTGGGGGACAGGGAGGTGGCACAGATACGCAGTATTTT. Translation: CAISGGQGGGTDTQYF.

The chain recombines TRBV5-4 with TRBJ1-4; D is unresolved. The CDR3 has 17 residues. V was pared by 0 bases and J by 1 base, with 13 bases between. Germline V gene sequence: CDR1 SGHNT, CDR2 YYREEE (reference sequence). The CDR3 region is CASSLETPGRTNEKLFF. The CDR3 nucleotides read TGTGCCAGCAGCTTGGAGACCCCAGGCAGAACTAATGAAAAACTGTTTTTT. The whole variable domain, remainder taken from reference TRBV5-4 and TRBJ1-4, is ETGVTQSPTHLIKTRGQQVTLRCSSQSGHNTVSWYQQALGQGPQFIFQYYREEENGRGNFPPRFSGLQFPNYSSELNVNALELDDSALYLCASSLETPGRTNEKLFFGSGTQLSVL.

The chain carries TRBV27 and TRBJ1-3, with 10 bases fitting TRBD1. This CDR3 has 14 residues. Germline CDR1 and CDR2: MNHEY and SMNVEV (reference sequence). Unmatched junction bases numbered 4, after V lost 4 bases and J lost 7 bases. CDR3: CASSSPGQGNTIYF. The CDR3 nucleotides read TGTGCCAGCAGTTCCCCGGGACAGGGGAACACCATATATTTT.

The chain joins TRBV7-9 to TRBJ1-2, with D possibly matching TRBD1 (5 bases). V gave up 2 bases and J gave up 5 bases, with 15 bases separating them. This CDR3 is 15 amino acids long. CDR1 is SEHNR and CDR2 is FQNEAQ in the germline V gene (reference sequence). In DNA form, the CDR3 reads TGTGCCAGCAGCTTAAGCCGGGGGAATTTATATGGCTACACCTTC. This translates into CASSLSRGNLYGYTF.

J is TRBJ2-7 and V is TRBV30; TRBD1 might be the D (6 bases). This CDR3 comprises 14 residues. Deletions cut 0 bases from V and 5 bases from J, with 14 bases between. Germline CDR1 and CDR2: GTSNPN and SVGIG (reference sequence). CDR3 DNA: TGTGCCTGGAGTGTACGACAGGCTTTCGACGAGCAGTACTTC. As protein: CAWSVRQAFDEQYF.

CDR3 protein: CASSQGLLGHEQFF. DNA of the CDR3: TGTGCCAGCAGCCAAGGCCTCCTAGGACACGAGCAGTTCTTC. The chain combines TRBV3-1 (or the pseudogene TRBV3-2) with TRBJ2-1; D perhaps matches TRBD1 (5 bases). Germline CDR1 reads LGHDT; CDR2 reads YNNKEL (reference sequence). V dropped 1 base and J dropped 10 bases, with 14 bases sitting between them. The CDR3 is 14 residues long.

The rearrangement uses TRBV11-2 and TRBJ1-3, with D uncertain. Germline CDR1 SGHAT, CDR2 FQNNGV. This CDR3 region has 15 residues. V lost 1 base to trimming and J lost 4 bases, with 11 bases between them. In nucleotides, the CDR3 is TGTGCCAGCAGCTTAGGGACTTCAAGGGGAAACACCATATATTTT. This translates into CASSLGTSRGNTIYF.

This chain links TRBV9 with TRBJ2-1; no clear D. V was trimmed by 2 bases and J by 9 bases, leaving 12 bases between them. CDR3 length: 13 amino acids. CDR1 SGDLS and CDR2 YYNGEE come from the germline V gene. CDR3 amino acids: CASSVEPLREQFF. CDR3 in DNA: TGTGCCAGCAGCGTCGAGCCCCTTCGTGAGCAGTTCTTC.

This chain connects TRBV20-1 to TRBJ2-5, with D maybe TRBD2 (5 bases). The CDR3 contains 11 residues. Trimming removed 7 bases at V and 4 bases at J, with 10 bases between. Germline V gene lookup returns CDR1 DFQATT and CDR2 SNEGSKA (reference sequence). CDR3 sequence (DNA): TGCAGTGGGGAGAAGACAGAGACCCAGTACTTC. This sequence encodes CSGEKTETQYF.

This clone was detected once. The chain uses TRBV5-8 and TRBJ2-1; 7 nucleotides line up with TRBD2. The CDR3 totals 16 residues. With V trimmed by 3 bases and J by 4 bases, 10 bases remained unmatched. CDR1 is SGHTS, CDR2 YDEGEE, per germline. CDR3 bases: TGTGCCAGCAGCTCATGGCTGTCTAGCGGATACAATGAGCAGTTCTTC. This codes for CASSSWLSSGYNEQFF.

V and J are TRBV30 and TRBJ1-3; TRBD1 aligns across 8 bases. V lost 3 bases to trimming and J lost 4 bases; unmatched junction nucleotides: 5. The germline gives CDR1 GTSNPN, CDR2 SVGIG (reference sequence). The CDR3 has 14 amino acids. The CDR3 region is CAWSLRQGGNTIYF. Written as DNA, the CDR3 is TGTGCCTGGAGCCTGAGACAGGGGGGAAACACCATATATTTT.

V gene TRBV7-6 combines with J gene TRBJ2-7; 8 bases agree with TRBD1. The CDR3 contains 14 residues. V shed 3 bases and J 3 bases; nucleotides not matched to a gene: 4. Germline CDR1 reads SGHVS; CDR2 reads FNYEAQ. CDR3 sequence (DNA): TGTGCCAGCAGCTTTCCGGGACAGGACTACGAGCAGTACTTC. Translating it yields CASSFPGQDYEQYF.

Regarding this clone: At one end, the junction sequence differs from germline, possibly due to a read error. V usage is TRBV29-1 and J usage is TRBJ2-1; perhaps TRBD1 as D (5 bases). Germline lookup yields CDR1 SQVTM and CDR2 ANQGSEA. The CDR3 is made up of 11 amino acids. CDR3 residues: CSFDSYNEQFF. Here the CDR3 DNA reads TGCAGCTTTGACAGTTACAATGAGCAGTTCTTC.

Points on this clone: The junction departs from germline at one end; a sequencing error may be responsible. The chain links TRBV7-7 to TRBJ2-5, with 7 bases identical to TRBD2. Germline V gene data show CDR1 as SSHAT and CDR2 as FNYEAQ (reference sequence). The CDR3 has 13 residues. In DNA form, the CDR3 reads TGTGCTAGCAGCACGGGACTACAAGAGACCCAGTACTTC. Translated, it gives CASSTGLQETQYF.

This clone appeared once. The chain carries TRBV19 and TRBJ2-7; D may be TRBD1 (6 bases). V lost 1 base and J lost 1, with 8 bases in between. Germline CDR1 reads LNHDA; CDR2 reads SQIVND (reference sequence). The length of the CDR3 is 14 residues. CDR3 residues: CASSIVTGSYEQYF. In DNA, the CDR3 is TGTGCCAGTAGTATAGTCACAGGGTCCTACGAGCAGTACTTC.

The chain carries TRBV6-5 and TRBJ2-1; 9 nucleotides match TRBD2. The CDR3 sequence is 15 residues long. With 11 bases clipped from V and 3 bases from J, the junction kept 11 bases outside the gene matches. Germline V gene sequence: CDR1 MNHEY, CDR2 SVGAGI. CDR3 DNA sequence: TGTGCCTCACAAGCCGGACTAGCGAACTACAATGAGCAGTTCTTC. This codes for CASQAGLANYNEQFF.

This chain joins TRBV6-5 and TRBJ1-3, with unresolved D. The CDR3 has 15 amino acids. Trimming took 6 bases from V and 0 from J, leaving 12 bases between them. CDR1 and CDR2 from the germline V gene are MNHEY and SVGAGI. In DNA, the CDR3 is TGTGCCAGCAGCCTCCCGCGGGTCTCTGGAAACACCATATATTTT. This encodes CASSLPRVSGNTIYF.